This entry is about one T cell receptor (beta chain). Its antigen is currently unknown. The CDR3 has 18 amino acids. V was trimmed by 3 bases and J by 0 bases, leaving 15 bases between them. CDR1 is MNHEY, CDR2 SMNVEV, per germline (reference sequence). There were only healthy Caucasians among the donors. This sample was included in a study of identical twins. TCRdb ran MiXCR on the 5' RACE reads and lists one entry per CDR3 protein. The table includes about 520,000 distinct CDR3 sequences, less than 25% detected once. Overall study findings and caveats: Invariant MAIT and iNKT cells could partly confound zero-insertion analyses.

This same sample was also taken into another study, of T cells expressing NK-cell markers. That paper notes: Out of eight donors sequenced, seven tested HCMV-seropositive and the remaining one seronegative. Each of 6 or 7 donors carried dominant NKG2C+ clonotypes accounting for about 1.0-8% of CD8+ T cells.

This TCR came from a woman younger than 30 in good health. The chain uses TRBV27 and TRBJ1-6; D is ambiguous. Material: CD4+ T cells sorted from blood. CDR3 sequence reads: CASSFRPPISSYNSPLHF. DNA for the CDR3: TGTGCCAGCAGTTTCCGCCCCCCCATAAGCTCCTATAATTCACCCCTCCACTTT.